Shown below are 2 T cell receptor beta chains from a single sample sequenced in a study of cytomegalovirus exposure and HLA in healthy donors. The PCR used 60 Vbeta and 13 Jbeta primers. Method: immunoSEQ multiplex PCR; TCRdb's copy keeps in-frame clones and lacks some. Its clone listing holds approximately 120,000 clones. The sample taken for sequencing was PBMCs. Every receptor here comes from a man in his thirties or forties in good health and CMV-seronegative.

Turning to this clone: As the CDR3 is not closed by the conserved phenylalanine or tryptophan, this likely results from a read error. V gene TRBV5-6 combines with J gene TRBJ1-2; 8 bases map to TRBD1. CDR3 size: 15 residues. From germline, CDR1 is SGHDT and CDR2 YYEEEE. Trimming removed 3 bases from V and 3 bases from J; junction bases left unmatched: 7. This CDR3 reads CASSWDRLEDYGYTL. In DNA, the CDR3 is TGTGCCAGCAGCTGGGACAGGTTAGAGGACTATGGCTACACCCTC.

The chain has TRBV5-4 and TRBJ2-3; 7 bases map to TRBD2. CDR3 size: 16 residues. CDR1 is SGHNT, CDR2 YYREEE, per germline (reference sequence). After removal of 4 bases from V and 1 base from J, the junction contained 9 bases not matched to a gene. In nucleotides, the CDR3 is TGTGCCAGCAGCCTTAAAGCGGGACCACGCACAGATACGCAGTATTTT. Translated, it gives CASSLKAGPRTDTQYF.